This is a list of T cell receptor beta chains from one sample in a study of shared clonotypes between healthy human individuals. TCRdb keeps only in-frame clones here, not all; method: immunoSEQ multiplex PCR. In the table there are around 2.5 million clones, 93% of which are singletons. The material sequenced was naive CD4+ T cells from PBMCs. These receptors came from a man between 18 and 35 years old in good health. Some clones in this sample may be carry-over from other donors' samples. The CDR3 runs from the conserved cysteine through the conserved F or W. D genes are given only for firm matches. Clone size is given for some rows only: seen once, a few or many times, or a class if the clone is expanded.

clone_size | j_call | d_call | v_call | cdr3_nt | cdr3_aa
- | TRBJ2-5 | - | TRBV7-3 | TGTGCCAGCAGCCTACTCGGACAGCAACAAGAGACCCAGTACTTC | CASSLLGQQQETQYF
- | TRBJ1-1 | - | TRBV7-2 | TGTGCCAGCAGCCCGCGGACGGGCATGAACACTGAAGCTTTCTTT | CASSPRTGMNTEAFF
- | TRBJ1-1 | - | TRBV28 | TGTGCCAGCATGGGGGGGACCTTGGGGAACACTGAAGCTTTCTTT | CASMGGTLGNTEAFF
- | TRBJ2-2 | - | TRBV7-3 | TGTGCCAGCAGCTTATCAGGGACGAACACCGGGGAGCTGTTTTTT | CASSLSGTNTGELFF
- | TRBJ2-7 | TRBD1 | TRBV14 | TGTGCCAGCAGCCAATCCCTGGGACAGGGTGTTTACGAGCAGTACTTC | CASSQSLGQGVYEQYF
once | TRBJ2-6 | - | TRBV2 | TGTGCCAGCAACAAAGAAAGGGATCCCTGGGCCAACGTCCTGACTTTC | CASNKERDPWANVLTF
- | TRBJ1-4 | TRBD1 | TRBV27 | TGTGCCAGCAGGTTGACAGGGCTTAATGAAAAACTGTTTTTT | CASRLTGLNEKLFF
once | TRBJ2-3 | - | TRBV5-1 | TGCGCCAGCACCCCTGGTGGCACAGATACGCAGTATTTT | CASTPGGTDTQYF
- | TRBJ1-1 | - | TRBV7-9 | TGTGCCAGCAGCTTAGGACAGATAAACACTGAAGCTTTCTTT | CASSLGQINTEAFF
- | TRBJ2-5 | - | TRBV29-1 | TGCAGCGCCCTCGGTTCGGCAGAGACCCAGTACTTC | CSALGSAETQYF
- | TRBJ2-7 | - | TRBV15 | TGTGCCACCAGCAGGCCGCGGTCGGAGCAGTACTTC | CATSRPRSEQYF
- | TRBJ1-2 | TRBD1 | TRBV27 | TGTGCCAGCCGCAACACCGGGACAGTCTATGGCTACACCTTC | CASRNTGTVYGYTF
- | TRBJ2-5 | TRBD1 | TRBV27 | TGTGCCAGCGGAAACACAGGGGGGAAGACCCAGTACTTC | CASGNTGGKTQYF
- | TRBJ2-7 | TRBD2 | TRBV9 | TGTGCCAGCAGCGTTAGCGGGACTAGCGGGAGAAGGGAGCAGTACTTC | CASSVSGTSGRREQYF
- | TRBJ2-4 | - | TRBV7-6 | TGTGCCAGCAGCTTAGTCGGGCCTACCAAAAACATTCAGTACTTC | CASSLVGPTKNIQYF
once | TRBJ2-7 | - | TRBV5-8 | TGTGCCAGCAGCACGCTCTCCTACGAGCAGTACTTC | CASSTLSYEQYF
- | TRBJ1-5 | - | TRBV5-1 | TGCGCCAGCAGCTTGGCCCTTTTTAGAAATCAGCCCCAGCATTTT | CASSLALFRNQPQHF
- | TRBJ2-7 | - | TRBV18 | TGTGCCAGCTCCCCGCTCGGCGCCCACGAGCAGTACTTC | CASSPLGAHEQYF
- | TRBJ1-5 | - | TRBV5-1 | TGCGCCAGCAGCTTGGGAAGCAATCAGCCCCAGCATTTT | CASSLGSNQPQHF
- | TRBJ1-1 | - | TRBV2 | TGTGCCAGCAGGGACCAGGGGCCTCCAGCGAACACTGAAGCTTTCTTT | CASRDQGPPANTEAFF
once | TRBJ2-1 | - | TRBV28 | TGTGCCAGCAGTTTAGGAGCCCCCAATGAGCAGTTCTTC | CASSLGAPNEQFF
many | TRBJ2-7 | - | TRBV4-3 | TGCGCCAGCAGCCAAGGGGCAACGAAGACCTACGAGCAGTACTTC | CASSQGATKTYEQYF
- | TRBJ2-3 | TRBD2 | TRBV5-1 | TGCGCCAGCAGCTTGGGACTAGCGGATGTCCCAGATACGCAGTATTTT | CASSLGLADVPDTQYF
- | TRBJ2-2 | - | TRBV6-5 | TGTGCCACCCGGACGATGAACACCGGGGAGCTGTTTTTT | CATRTMNTGELFF
once | TRBJ1-3 | - | TRBV10-3 | TGTGCCATCAGTGGCCCGGGCCAAGCTGGAAACACCATATATTTT | CAISGPGQAGNTIYF
- | TRBJ2-7 | - | TRBV7-2 | TGTGCCAGCACCGAAGTTAGGGCGGGACCGCACTTC | CASTEVRAGPHF
- | TRBJ2-5 | - | TRBV29-1 | TGCAGCGTTTTTCCATGGTCTGGCCAAGAGACCCAGTACTTC | CSVFPWSGQETQYF
few | TRBJ1-2 | - | TRBV29-1 | TGCAGCGTTGAAGCTACGCAGGGAGGATATGGCTACACCTTC | CSVEATQGGYGYTF